A single sample gave rise to the 5 T cell receptor beta chains below, sequenced in a study of cytomegalovirus exposure and HLA in healthy donors (dated by TCRdb to 2017 to 2019). Libraries came from the immunoSEQ multiplex PCR assay. For the multiplex PCR, a mixture combining 60 forward primers for TCR Vbeta segments and 13 reverse primers for TCR Jbeta segments was used. In its TCRdb copy, this immuneACCESS table keeps in-frame sequences only and misses some clones. Where compared with another copy, unresolved V genes explain less than half of these, and the others have no known cause. The sample has 100,000 to 150,000 clones on record, roughly four fifths of them singletons. The ten biggest clones cover 0.94% of the sample. The specimen was PBMCs. The receptors were gathered from a woman in her sixties in good health and CMV-seronegative.

The rearrangement links TRBV6-4 to TRBJ1-2; D is uncertain. The CDR3 has 15 residues. The V gene lost 3 bases and the J gene lost 7 bases, with 18 bases spanning the gap. Per germline, CDR1 MRHNA and CDR2 SNTAGT. The CDR3 here is CASSETASAGGGYTF. CDR3 nucleotides: TGTGCCAGCAGTGAAACAGCGTCCGCTGGAGGTGGCTACACCTTC.

The chain is built from TRBV11-2 and TRBJ1-4; no clear D. V lost 6 bases, J lost 3 bases, and 14 bases lay in between. The CDR3 covers 15 residues. The germline gives CDR1 SGHAT, CDR2 FQNNGV. The CDR3 region is CASSSGSASNEKLFF. The CDR3 region has the DNA TGTGCCAGCAGTTCGGGATCTGCTTCTAATGAAAAACTGTTTTTT.

This clone was picked up many times. The V and J genes are TRBV6-1 and TRBJ2-1, with 7 nucleotides matching TRBD2. The CDR3 has 15 amino acids. CDR1 MNHNS and CDR2 SASEGT come from the germline V gene. After removal of 6 bases from V and 2 bases from J, the junction contained 7 bases not matched to a gene. This CDR3 reads CASSPTSEPYNEQFF. CDR3 nucleotides: TGTGCCAGCAGCCCAACTAGCGAGCCCTACAATGAGCAGTTCTTC.

The genes are TRBV21-1 and TRBJ2-2; TRBD1, as called in the table, went unchecked against the DNA. TRBV21-1 has pseudogene status. This CDR3 region has 17 residues. CDR3 sequence (DNA): TGTGCCAGCAGCAAAGTCGGCAGGGGTGTTGGGACCGGGGAGCTGTTTTTT. Protein product: CASSKVGRGVGTGELFF.

This clone was counted between two and nine times. The chain has TRBV5-4 and TRBJ1-5; no reliable D call. The CDR3 extends over 12 amino acids. V was shortened by 4 bases and J by 8 bases, with 10 bases between the two germline ends. Germline V CDR1 and CDR2: SGHNT, YYREEE (reference sequence). The CDR3 DNA reads TGTGCCAGCAGCATCCTTCCTGAGCCCCAGCATTTT. Its translation is CASSILPEPQHF.